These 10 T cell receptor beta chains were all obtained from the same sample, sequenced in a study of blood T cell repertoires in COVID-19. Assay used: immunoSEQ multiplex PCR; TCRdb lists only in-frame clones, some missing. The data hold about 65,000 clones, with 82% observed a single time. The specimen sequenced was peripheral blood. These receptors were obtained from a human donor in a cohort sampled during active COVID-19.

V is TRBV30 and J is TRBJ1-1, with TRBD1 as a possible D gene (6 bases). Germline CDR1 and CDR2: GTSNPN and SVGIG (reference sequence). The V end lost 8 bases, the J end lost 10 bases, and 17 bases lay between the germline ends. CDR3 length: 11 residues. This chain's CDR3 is CARGGVEGAFF. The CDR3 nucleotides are TGTGCCCGAGGGGGAGTCGAGGGAGCTTTCTTT.

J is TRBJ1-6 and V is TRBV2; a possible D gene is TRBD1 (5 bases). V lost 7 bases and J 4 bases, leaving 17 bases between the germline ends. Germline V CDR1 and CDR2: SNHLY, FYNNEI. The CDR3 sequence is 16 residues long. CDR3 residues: CASTLQVQAYNSPLHF. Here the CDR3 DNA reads TGTGCCAGCACCCTACAGGTACAGGCGTATAATTCACCCCTCCACTTT.

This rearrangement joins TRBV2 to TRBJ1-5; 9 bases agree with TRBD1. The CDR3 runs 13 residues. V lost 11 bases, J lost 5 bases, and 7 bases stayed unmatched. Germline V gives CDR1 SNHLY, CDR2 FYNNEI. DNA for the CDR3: TGTGCCTGCGGACAGGGGCGAGATCAGCCCCAGCATTTT. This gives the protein CACGQGRDQPQHF.

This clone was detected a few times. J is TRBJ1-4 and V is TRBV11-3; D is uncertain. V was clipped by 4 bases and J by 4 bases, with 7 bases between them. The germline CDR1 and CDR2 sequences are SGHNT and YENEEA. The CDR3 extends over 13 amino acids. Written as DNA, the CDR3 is TGTGCCAGCAGCTCGGAGTTTAATGAAAAACTGTTTTTT. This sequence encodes CASSSEFNEKLFF.

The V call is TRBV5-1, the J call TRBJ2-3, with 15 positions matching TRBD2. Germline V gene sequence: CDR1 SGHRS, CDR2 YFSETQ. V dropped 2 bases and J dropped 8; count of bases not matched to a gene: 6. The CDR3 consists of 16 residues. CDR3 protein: CASSFGTSGGRTTQYF. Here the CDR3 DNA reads TGCGCCAGCAGCTTCGGGACTAGCGGGGGGAGGACTACGCAGTATTTT.

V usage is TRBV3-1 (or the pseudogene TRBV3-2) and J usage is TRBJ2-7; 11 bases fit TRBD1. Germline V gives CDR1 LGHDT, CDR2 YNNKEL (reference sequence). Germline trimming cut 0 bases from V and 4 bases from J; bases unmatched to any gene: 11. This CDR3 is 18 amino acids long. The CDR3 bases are TGTGCCAGCAGCCAAGAAGGGACAGGGGGGATAAGATTGTACGAGCAGTACTTC. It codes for CASSQEGTGGIRLYEQYF.

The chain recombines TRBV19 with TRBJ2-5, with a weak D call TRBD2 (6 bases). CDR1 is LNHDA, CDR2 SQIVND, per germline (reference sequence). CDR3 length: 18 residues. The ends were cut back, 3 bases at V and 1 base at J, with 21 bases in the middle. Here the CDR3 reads CASSMGYSGYGSQETQYF. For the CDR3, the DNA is TGTGCCAGTAGTATGGGGTATAGCGGATACGGGTCCCAAGAGACCCAGTACTTC.

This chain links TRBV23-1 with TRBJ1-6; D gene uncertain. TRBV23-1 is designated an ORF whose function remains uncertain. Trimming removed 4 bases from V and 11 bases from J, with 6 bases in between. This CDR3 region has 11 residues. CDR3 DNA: TGCGCCAGCAGTCCATTTCCACCCCTCCACTTT. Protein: CASSPFPPLHF.

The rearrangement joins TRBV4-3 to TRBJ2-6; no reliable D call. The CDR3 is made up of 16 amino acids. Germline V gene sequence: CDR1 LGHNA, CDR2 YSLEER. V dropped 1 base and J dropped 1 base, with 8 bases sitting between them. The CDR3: CASSQVITSGANVLTF. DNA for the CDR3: TGCGCCAGCAGCCAAGTTATAACTTCTGGGGCCAACGTCCTGACTTTC.

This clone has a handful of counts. The CDR3 bases are TGTGCAAGTCGCTTAGGAAGGAGGGGGCAGCGCTACGAGCAGTACTTC. This codes for CASRLGRRGQRYEQYF. The chain links TRBV12-2 to TRBJ2-7; TRBD1, the D gene given by the table, was not confirmed from the DNA. TRBV12-2 has pseudogene status. This CDR3 is built from 16 residues.